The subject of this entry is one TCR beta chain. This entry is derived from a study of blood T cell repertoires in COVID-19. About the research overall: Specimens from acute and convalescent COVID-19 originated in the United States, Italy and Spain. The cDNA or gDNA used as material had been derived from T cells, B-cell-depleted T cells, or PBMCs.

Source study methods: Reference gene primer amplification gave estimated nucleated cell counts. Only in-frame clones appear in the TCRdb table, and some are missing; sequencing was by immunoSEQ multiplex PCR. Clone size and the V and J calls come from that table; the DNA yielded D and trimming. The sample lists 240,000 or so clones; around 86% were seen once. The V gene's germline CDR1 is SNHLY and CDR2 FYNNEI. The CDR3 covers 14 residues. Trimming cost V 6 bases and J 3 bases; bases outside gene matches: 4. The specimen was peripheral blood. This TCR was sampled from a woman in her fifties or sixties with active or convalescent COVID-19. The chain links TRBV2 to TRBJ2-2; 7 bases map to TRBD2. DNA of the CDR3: TGTGCCAGCAGGGCGGGACTACACACCGGGGAGCTGTTTTTT. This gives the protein CASRAGLHTGELFF.